This T cell receptor (beta chain) was identified in a study of blood T cell repertoires in COVID-19. In the study overall: Acute-phase and convalescent COVID-19 samples originated in the United States, Italy and Spain. The analysed material was cDNA or gDNA that came from T cells, B-cell-depleted T cells, or PBMCs.

Method: immunoSEQ multiplex PCR; TCRdb's copy keeps in-frame clones and lacks some. The repertoire holds some 160,000 clones, more than 65% seen once, with roughly 14% in the top ten. Germline V CDR1 and CDR2: MDHEN, SYDVKM. The CDR3 runs 13 residues. Trimming took off 4 bases at V and 6 bases at J, with 12 bases between the two ends. Sequencing was carried out using peripheral blood. This chain links TRBV28 with TRBJ1-2, with D possibly being TRBD1 (5 bases). The receptor comes from a woman over 75 with acute or convalescent COVID-19. CDR3 sequence reads: CASSSSGRDGYTF. DNA of the CDR3: TGTGCCAGCAGTTCATCAGGGCGTGATGGCTACACCTTC.